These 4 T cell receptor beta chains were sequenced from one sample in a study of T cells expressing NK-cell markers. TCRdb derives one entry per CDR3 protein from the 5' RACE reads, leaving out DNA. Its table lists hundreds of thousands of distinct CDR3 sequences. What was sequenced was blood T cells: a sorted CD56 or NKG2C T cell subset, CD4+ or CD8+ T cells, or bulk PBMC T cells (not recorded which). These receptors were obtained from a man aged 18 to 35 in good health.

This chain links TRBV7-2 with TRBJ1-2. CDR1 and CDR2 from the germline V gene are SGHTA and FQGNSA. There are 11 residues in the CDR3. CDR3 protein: CASSLESGYTF.

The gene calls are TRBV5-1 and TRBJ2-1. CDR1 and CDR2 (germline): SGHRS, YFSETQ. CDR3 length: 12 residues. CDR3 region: CASSLFQNEQFF.

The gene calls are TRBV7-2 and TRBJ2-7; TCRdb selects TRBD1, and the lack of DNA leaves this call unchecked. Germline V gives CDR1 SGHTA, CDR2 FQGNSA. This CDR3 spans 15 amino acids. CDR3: CASCRKGGSTYEQYF.

The chain's CDR3 is CACGIYGGVLTF. The chain recombines TRBV27 with TRBJ2-6. There are 12 residues in the CDR3. Germline V gene sequence: CDR1 MNHEY, CDR2 SMNVEV (reference sequence).